The TCR beta chain under discussion was sequenced for a study of cytomegalovirus exposure and HLA in healthy donors. The study, taken as a whole, reports: A list of approximately 160 TCR beta chains associated with cytomegalovirus was given. Serostatus for CMV was the only available immune exposure information.

Details on this clone: Its specificity is unknown.

V was pared by 2 bases and J by 4 bases, with 9 bases between. Germline-derived CDR1 and CDR2 are GTSNPN and SVGIG (reference sequence). This CDR3 has 12 amino acids. In the PCR, 60 Vbeta and 13 Jbeta primers were used. Clones were read by immunoSEQ multiplex PCR, and TCRdb kept only the in-frame ones, dropping some. This table has 150,000 or so clones, roughly four fifths appearing once. Material for sequencing was PBMCs. The TCR originated in a female donor in good health and CMV-seronegative. The chain is built from TRBV30 and TRBJ2-7; D is perhaps TRBD2 (6 bases). This CDR3 reads CAWSSGRYEQYF. CDR3 nucleotide sequence: TGTGCCTGGAGTTCAGGGAGGTACGAGCAGTACTTC.